The T cell receptor beta chain under discussion was sequenced for a study of tissue T cells after allogeneic stem cell transplantation. Study background: Several unmodified and three CD34-selected T-cell-depleted grafts went to graft-versus-host disease patients. Whole-study findings and limits: Sampling depth was limited, and the cohort was small and clinically varied. Shared clones across patients were few; motif clustering revealed tissue-specific shared signatures. TCR repertoires tracked anatomic similarity, regardless of disease or transplant status.

To note about this clone: Antigen: not known.

Trimming cost V 0 bases and J 8 bases, with 23 bases left between them. The CDR3 is made up of 17 amino acids. CDR1 LGHNA and CDR2 YSLEER come from the germline V gene. Assay used: immunoSEQ multiplex PCR; TCRdb lists only in-frame clones, some missing. Of 35,000 to 50,000 clones in the sample, around nine tenths were seen once. This TCR derives from a woman aged 35-70 years who later had graft-versus-host disease after an allogeneic stem cell transplant. The chain has TRBV4-3 and TRBJ2-7; D is unresolved. Material: blood, obtained before transplantation. CDR3 coding DNA: TGCGCCAGCAGCCAAGATCGAGTAAGTGGGATGTTGAGGAAGCAGTACTTC. Translation gives CASSQDRVSGMLRKQYF.